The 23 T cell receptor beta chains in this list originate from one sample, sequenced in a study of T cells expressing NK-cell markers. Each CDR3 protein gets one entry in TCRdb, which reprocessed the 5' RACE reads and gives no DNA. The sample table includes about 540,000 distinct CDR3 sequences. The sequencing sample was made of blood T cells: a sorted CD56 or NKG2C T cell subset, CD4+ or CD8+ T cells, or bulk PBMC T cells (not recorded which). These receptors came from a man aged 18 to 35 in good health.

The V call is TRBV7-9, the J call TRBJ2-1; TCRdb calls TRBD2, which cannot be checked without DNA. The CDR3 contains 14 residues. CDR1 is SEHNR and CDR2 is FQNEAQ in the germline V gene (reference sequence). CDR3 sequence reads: CASRGAGSYNEQFF.

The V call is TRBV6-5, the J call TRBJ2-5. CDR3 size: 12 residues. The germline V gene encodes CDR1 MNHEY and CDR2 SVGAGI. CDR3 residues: CASSYSTWPQYF.

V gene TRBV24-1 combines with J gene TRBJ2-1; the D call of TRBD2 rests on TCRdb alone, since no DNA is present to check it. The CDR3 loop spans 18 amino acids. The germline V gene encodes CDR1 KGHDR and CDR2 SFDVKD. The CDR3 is CATSDPGSSGRAFREQFF.

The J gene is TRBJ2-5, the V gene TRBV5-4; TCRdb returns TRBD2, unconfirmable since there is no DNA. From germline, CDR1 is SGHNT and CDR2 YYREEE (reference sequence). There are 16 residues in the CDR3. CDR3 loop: CASSPWTSGSGETQYF.

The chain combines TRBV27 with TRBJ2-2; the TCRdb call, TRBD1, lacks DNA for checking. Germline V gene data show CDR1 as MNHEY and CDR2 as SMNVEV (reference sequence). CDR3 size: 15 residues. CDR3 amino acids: CASSSWGQNTGELFF.

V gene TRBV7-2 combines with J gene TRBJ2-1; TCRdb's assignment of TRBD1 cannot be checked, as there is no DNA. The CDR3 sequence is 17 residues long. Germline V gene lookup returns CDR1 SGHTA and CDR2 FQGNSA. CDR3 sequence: CASSLGSGTASYNEQFF.

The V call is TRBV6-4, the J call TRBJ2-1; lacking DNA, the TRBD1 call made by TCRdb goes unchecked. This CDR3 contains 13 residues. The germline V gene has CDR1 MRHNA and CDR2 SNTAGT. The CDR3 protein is CASSEAGGNEQFF.

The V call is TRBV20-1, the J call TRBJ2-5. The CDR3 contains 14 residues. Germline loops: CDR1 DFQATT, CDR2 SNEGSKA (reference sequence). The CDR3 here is CSARTRYWGNAQYF.

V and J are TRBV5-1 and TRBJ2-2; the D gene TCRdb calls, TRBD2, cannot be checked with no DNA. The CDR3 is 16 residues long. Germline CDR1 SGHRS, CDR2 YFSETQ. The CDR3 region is CASSLARAVLTGELFF.

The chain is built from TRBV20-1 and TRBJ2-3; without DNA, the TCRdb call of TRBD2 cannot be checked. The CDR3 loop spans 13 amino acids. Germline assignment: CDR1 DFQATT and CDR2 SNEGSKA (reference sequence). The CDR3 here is CSATQGRVSAQYF.

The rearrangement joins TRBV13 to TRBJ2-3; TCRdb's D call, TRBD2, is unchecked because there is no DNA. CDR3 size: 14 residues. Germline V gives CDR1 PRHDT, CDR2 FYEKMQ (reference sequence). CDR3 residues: CASSTSGITDTQYF. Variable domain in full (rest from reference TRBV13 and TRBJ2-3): AAGVIQSPRHLIKEKRETATLKCYPIPRHDTVYWYQQGPGQDPQFLISFYEKMQSDKGSIPDRFSAQQFSDYHSELNMSSLELGDSALYFCASSTSGITDTQYFGPGTRLTVL.

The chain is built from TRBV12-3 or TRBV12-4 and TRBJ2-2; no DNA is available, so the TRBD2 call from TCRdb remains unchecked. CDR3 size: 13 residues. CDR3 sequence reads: CASRLEDDGELFF.

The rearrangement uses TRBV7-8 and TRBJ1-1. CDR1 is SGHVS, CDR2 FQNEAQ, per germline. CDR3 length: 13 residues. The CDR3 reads CANHGLPEAEAFF.

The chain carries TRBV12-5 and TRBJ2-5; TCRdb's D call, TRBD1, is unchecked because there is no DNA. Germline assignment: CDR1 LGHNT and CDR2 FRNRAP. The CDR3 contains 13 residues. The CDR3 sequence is CASGPRGEETQYF.

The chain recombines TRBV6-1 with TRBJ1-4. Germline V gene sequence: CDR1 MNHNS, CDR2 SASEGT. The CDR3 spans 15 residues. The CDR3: CASSRGTSTNEKLFF.

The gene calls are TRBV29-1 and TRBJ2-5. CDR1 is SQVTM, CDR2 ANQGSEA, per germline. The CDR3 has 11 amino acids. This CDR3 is CSVVGSGTQYF.

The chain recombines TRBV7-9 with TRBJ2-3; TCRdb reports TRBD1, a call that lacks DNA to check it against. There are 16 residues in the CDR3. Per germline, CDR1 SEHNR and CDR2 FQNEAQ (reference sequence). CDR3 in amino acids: CASSRGDQTSTDTQYF.

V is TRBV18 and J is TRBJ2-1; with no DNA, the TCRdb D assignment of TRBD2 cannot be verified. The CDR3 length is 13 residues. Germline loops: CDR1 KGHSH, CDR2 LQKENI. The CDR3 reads CASSPANINEQFF.

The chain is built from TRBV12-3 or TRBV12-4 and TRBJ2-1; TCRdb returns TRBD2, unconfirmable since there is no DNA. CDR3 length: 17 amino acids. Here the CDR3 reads CASSLWSRTSGGNEQFF.

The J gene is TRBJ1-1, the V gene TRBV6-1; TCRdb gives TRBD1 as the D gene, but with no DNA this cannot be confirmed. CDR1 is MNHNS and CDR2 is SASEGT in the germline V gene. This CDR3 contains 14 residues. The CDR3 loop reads CASSEGDRGTEAFF.

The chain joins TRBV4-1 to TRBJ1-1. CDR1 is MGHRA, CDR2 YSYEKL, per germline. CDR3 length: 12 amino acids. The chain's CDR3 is CASSFPSSEAFF.

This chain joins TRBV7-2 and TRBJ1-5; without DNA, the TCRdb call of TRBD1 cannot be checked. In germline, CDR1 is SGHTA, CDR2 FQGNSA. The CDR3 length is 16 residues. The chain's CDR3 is CASSFDRTPRNQPQHF.

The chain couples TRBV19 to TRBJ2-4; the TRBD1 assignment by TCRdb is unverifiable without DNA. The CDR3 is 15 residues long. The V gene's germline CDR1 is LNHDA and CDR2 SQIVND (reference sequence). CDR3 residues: CASSIPGHVKNIQYF.